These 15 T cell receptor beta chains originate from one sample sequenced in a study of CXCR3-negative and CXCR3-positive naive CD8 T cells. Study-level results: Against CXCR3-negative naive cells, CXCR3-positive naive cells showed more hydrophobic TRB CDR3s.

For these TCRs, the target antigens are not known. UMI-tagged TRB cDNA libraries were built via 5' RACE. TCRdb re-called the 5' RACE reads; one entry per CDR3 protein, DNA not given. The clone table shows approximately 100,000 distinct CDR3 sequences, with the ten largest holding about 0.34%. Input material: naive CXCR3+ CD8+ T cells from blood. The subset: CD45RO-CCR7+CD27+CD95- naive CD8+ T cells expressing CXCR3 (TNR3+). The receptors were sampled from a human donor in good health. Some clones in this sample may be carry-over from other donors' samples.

The CDR3 sequence: CASSLPGPYGYTF. The chain is built from TRBV23-1 and TRBJ1-2; the TCRdb call, TRBD1, lacks DNA for checking. TRBV23-1 is marked as an open reading frame, function uncertain. The CDR3 spans 13 residues.

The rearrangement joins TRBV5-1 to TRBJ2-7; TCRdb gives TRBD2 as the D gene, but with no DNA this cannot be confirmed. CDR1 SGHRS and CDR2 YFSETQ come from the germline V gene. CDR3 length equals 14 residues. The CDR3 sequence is CASSGDAGYYEQYF.

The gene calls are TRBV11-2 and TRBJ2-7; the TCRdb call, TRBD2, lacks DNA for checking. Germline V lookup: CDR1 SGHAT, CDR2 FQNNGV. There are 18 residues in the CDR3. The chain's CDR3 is CASSLSVGTSGGGYEQYF.

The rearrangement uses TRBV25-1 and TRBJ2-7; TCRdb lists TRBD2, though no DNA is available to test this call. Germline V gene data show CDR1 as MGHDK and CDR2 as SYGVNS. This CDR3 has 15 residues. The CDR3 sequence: CASSWTSGTTYEQYF.

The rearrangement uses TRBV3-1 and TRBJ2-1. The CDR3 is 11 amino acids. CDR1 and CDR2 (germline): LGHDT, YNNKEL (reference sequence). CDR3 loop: CASSTRDEQLF.

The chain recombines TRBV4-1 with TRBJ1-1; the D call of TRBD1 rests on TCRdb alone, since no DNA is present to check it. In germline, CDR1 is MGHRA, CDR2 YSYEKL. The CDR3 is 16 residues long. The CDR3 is CASSQVGTGSMAEAFF.

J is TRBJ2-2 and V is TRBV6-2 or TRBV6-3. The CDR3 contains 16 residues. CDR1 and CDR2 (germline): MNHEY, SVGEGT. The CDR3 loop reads CASSYSPDLNTGELFF.

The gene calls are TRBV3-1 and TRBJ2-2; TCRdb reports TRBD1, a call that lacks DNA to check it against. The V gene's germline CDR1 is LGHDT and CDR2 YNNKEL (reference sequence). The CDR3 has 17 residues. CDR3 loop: CASSQEVGLTNTGELFF.

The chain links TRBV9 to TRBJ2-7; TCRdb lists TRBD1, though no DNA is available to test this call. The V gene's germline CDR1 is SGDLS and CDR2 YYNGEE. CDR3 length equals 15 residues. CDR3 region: CASSVGGGLAYEQYF. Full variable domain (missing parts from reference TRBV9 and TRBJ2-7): DSGVTQTPKHLITATGQRVTLRCSPRSGDLSVYWYQQSLDQGLQFLIQYYNGEERAKGNILERFSAQQFPDLHSELNLSSLELGDSALYFCASSVGGGLAYEQYFGPGTRLTVT.

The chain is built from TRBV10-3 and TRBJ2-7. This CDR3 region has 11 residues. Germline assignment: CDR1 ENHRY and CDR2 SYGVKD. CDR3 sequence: CAISVGYEQYF.

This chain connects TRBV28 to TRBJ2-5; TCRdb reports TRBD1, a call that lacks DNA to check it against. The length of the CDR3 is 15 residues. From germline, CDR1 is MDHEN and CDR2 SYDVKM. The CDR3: CASILGTGVGETQYF.

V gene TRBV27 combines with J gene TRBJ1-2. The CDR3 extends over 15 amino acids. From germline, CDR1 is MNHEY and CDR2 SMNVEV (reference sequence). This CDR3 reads CASSPNYVGIGGYTF.

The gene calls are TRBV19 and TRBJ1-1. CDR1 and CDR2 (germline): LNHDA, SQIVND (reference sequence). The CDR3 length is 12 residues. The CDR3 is CASSIMGTEAFF.

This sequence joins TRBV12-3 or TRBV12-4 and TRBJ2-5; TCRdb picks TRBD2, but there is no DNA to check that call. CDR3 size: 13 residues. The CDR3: CASSYEREFTQYF.

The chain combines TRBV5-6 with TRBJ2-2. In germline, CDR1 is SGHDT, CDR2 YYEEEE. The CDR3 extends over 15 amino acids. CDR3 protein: CASSSADPNTGELFF.